What follows is one T cell receptor (beta chain) and its context. No cognate antigen has been identified for it. Per-nucleotide qualities are absent, and no much larger clonotype sits a single base away. The data originate from a study of CD4 T cells in relation to SARS-CoV-2 and coronaviruses (dated by TCRdb to the early 2020s). Study-level background: Across all 12 patients in the convalescent cohort, the median age was about 35 years, with a range of about 20 to 80 years. The approximately twelve convalescent patients included 8 males and 4 females; two subjects were Hispanic. HLA restriction was mapped for shared crossreactive spike epitopes using patient-derived lymphoblastoid cell lines. The study assessed, at the TCR clonotype level, memory CD4+ T cell crossreactivity between SARS-CoV-2 and common cold coronavirus spike proteins. Samples from three pre-COVID donors and the naive versus memory experiments were sequenced with the Adaptive Biotechnologies TCR-sequencing kit; other data were Illumina-based. A different TCR-beta assay, based on Illumina, was used to sequence expansion assays from other donors in the study. On the study overall, not on this receptor specifically: Small numbers of patients and of tested TCRs were a limitation of the study. Around three fifths of donors had memory CD4+ clonotypes that crossrecognized SARS-CoV-2 and at least one common cold coronavirus spike. Crossreactive clones showed significantly weaker SARS-CoV-2-driven expansion than monoreactive clones, consistent with antigenic imprinting. Since the crossreactivity analysis centred on spike protein, crossreactivity against other viral proteins was not assessed. Naive versus memory sequencing indicated the assay detects memory recall responses rather than primary responses primed during culture. Because no donor provided both pre-pandemic and post-infection samples, tracing the source of pre-existing responses was limited.

Naive and memory CD4+ T cells were separated from cryopreserved PBMCs by first enriching for CD4 and then performing EasySep naive CD4+ T cell enrichment. Ficoll-Paque PLUS gradient centrifugation was used to isolate PBMCs from either whole blood or leukapheresis product. PBMCs were either cryopreserved at -140 degrees C or used fresh in the expansion assay. The QIAamp Micro DNA Kit was used to extract genomic DNA from the CD4+ T cells. V loses 0 bases of germline sequence and J loses 2 bases, and the interval between the two ends is 8 bases. CDR1 and CDR2, looked up from the germline V gene (reference sequence), are LGHDT and YNNKEL. The CDR3 holds 15 amino acids from the cysteine to the phenylalanine. Only the CDR3 part of the read is kept: 45 bases, read in frame from the first base. DNA from uncultured naive and memory CD4+ T cells underwent immunoSEQ TCR-beta sequencing at deep resolution. As for the original processing: During preprocessing, nonproductive sequences were removed, as were CDR3s that did not start with C, did not end with F or W, or were shorter than 7 amino acids. Cultured and uncultured naive and memory CD4+ repertoires were searched for previously identified spike- and CEF-reactive CDR3s. After three terminal residues were trimmed from each end, CDR3 homology was quantified as pairwise Levenshtein distance using the stringdist R package. TCRdb provides this immuneACCESS table in a form limited to in-frame rearrangements. Some clones are lacking; in checked studies, under half of them reflect an unresolved V gene, and why the rest are absent is not known. V, J and clone size are those of that table, while D and trimming were read from the DNA. Across this sample there are 9,500 to 13,000 clones, with 87% seen only once. The ten most abundant clones make up about 2.2% of the sample.

This TCR was sampled from an adult with COVID-19. Sequencing was carried out using naive CD4+ T cells from PBMCs. Per the publication, the cell subset or site label means: naive CD4+ T cells isolated by negative enrichment. The sequence joins TRBV3-1 (or the pseudogene TRBV3-2) to TRBJ2-1; confidence is insufficient to name the D gene. The CDR3 amino acid sequence is: CASSQDSQAYNEQFF. DNA sequence: TGTGCCAGCAGCCAAGATTCGCAGGCCTACAATGAGCAGTTCTTC.